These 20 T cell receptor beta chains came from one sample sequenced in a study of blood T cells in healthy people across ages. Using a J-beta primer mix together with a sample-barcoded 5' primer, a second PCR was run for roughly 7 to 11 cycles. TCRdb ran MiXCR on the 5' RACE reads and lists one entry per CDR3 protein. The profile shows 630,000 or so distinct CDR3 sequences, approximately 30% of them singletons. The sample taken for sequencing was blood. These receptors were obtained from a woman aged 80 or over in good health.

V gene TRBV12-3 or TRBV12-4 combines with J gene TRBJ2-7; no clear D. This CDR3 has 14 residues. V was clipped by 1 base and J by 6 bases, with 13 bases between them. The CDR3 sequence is CASSLGDTHTEQYF. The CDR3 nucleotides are TGTGCCAGCAGTTTAGGAGACACCCATACCGAGCAGTACTTC.

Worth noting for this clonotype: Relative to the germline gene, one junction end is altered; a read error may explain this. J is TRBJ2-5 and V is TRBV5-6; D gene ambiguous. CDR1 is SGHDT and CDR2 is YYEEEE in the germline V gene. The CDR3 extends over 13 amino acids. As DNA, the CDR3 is TGTGTCAGCAGCTTGGTGGGCCGTGAGACCCAGTACTTC. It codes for CVSSLVGRETQYF.

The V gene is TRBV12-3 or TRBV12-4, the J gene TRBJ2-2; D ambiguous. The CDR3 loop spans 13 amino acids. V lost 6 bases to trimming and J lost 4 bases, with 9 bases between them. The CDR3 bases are TGTGCCAGCAGGGAAGGGTTCACCGGGGAGCTGTTTTTT. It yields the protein CASREGFTGELFF.

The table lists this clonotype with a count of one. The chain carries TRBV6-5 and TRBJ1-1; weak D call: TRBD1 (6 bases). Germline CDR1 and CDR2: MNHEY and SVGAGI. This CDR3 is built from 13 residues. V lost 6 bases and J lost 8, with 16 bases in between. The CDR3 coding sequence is TGTGCCAGCAGAGGGGGGGACACCAGGGAAGCTTTCTTT. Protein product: CASRGGDTREAFF.

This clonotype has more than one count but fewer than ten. Written as DNA, the CDR3 is TGCGCCAGCAGAAGTAGACAGGGGAACACTGAAGCTTTCTTT. Translating it yields CASRSRQGNTEAFF. This chain links TRBV5-1 with TRBJ1-1, with TRBD1 matching over 7 bases. V was pared by 5 bases and J by 1 base, with 5 bases of the junction left unmatched. Germline V gives CDR1 SGHRS, CDR2 YFSETQ. The CDR3 sequence is 14 residues long.

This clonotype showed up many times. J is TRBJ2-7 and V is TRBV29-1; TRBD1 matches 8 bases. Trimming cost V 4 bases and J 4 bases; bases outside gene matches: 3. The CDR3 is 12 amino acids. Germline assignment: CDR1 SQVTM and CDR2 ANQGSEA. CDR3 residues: CSVGTGTYEQYF. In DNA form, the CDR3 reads TGCAGCGTTGGGACAGGGACTTACGAGCAGTACTTC.

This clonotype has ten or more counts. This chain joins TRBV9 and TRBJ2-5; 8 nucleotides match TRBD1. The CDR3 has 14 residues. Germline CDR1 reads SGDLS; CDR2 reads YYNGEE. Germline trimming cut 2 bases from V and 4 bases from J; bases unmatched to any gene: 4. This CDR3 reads CASSVDRGGETQYF. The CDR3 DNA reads TGTGCCAGCAGCGTTGACAGGGGAGGAGAGACCCAGTACTTC.

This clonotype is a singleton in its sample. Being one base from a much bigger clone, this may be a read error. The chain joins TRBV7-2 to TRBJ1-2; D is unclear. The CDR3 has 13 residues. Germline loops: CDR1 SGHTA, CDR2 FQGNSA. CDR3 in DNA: TGTGCCAGCAGCTCAGGATCCTGGGATGGCCACACCTTC. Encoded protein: CASSSGSWDGHTF.

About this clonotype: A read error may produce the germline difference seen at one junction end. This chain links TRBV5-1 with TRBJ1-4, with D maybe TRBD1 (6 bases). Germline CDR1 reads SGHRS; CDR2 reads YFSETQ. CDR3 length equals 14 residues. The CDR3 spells CTSSPDSYNEKLFF. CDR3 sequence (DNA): TGCACCAGCAGCCCGGACAGTTATAATGAAAAACTGTTTTTT. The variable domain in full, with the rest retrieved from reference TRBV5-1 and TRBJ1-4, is KAGVTQTPRYLIKTRGQQVTLSCSPISGHRSVSWYQQTPGQGLQFLFEYFSETQRNKGNFPGRFSGRQFSNSRSEMNVSTLELGDSALYLCTSSPDSYNEKLFFGSGTQLSVL.

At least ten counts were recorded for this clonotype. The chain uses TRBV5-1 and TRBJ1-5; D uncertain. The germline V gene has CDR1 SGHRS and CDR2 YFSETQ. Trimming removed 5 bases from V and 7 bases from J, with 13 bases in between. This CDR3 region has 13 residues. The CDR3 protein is CASRPDERQPQHF. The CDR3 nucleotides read TGCGCCAGCAGACCGGACGAGAGACAGCCCCAGCATTTT.

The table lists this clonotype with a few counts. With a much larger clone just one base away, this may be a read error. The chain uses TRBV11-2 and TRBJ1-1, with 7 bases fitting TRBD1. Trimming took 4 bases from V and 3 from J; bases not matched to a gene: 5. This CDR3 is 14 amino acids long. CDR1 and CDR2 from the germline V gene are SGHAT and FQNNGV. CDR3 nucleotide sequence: TGTGCCAGCAGCTCAGGGGGGGCGCACACTGAAGCTTTCTTT. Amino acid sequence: CASSSGGAHTEAFF. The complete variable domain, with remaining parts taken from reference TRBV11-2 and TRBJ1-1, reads EAGVAQSPRYKIIEKRQSVAFWCNPISGHATLYWYQQILGQGPKLLIQFQNNGVVDDSQLPKDRFSAERLKGVDSTLKIQPAKLEDSAVYLCASSSGGAHTEAFFGQGTRLTVV.

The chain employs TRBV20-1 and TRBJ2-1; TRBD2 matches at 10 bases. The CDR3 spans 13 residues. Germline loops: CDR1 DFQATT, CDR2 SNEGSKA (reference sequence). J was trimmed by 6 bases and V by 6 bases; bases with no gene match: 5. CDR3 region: CSASSGGINEQFF. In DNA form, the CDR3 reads TGCAGTGCAAGTAGCGGGGGGATCAATGAGCAGTTCTTC.

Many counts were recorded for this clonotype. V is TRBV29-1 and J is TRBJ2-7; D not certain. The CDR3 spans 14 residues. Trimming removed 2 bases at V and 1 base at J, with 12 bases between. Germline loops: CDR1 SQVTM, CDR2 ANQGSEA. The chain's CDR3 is CSVELDATSYEQYF. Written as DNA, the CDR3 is TGCAGCGTTGAACTGGACGCCACGTCCTACGAGCAGTACTTC.

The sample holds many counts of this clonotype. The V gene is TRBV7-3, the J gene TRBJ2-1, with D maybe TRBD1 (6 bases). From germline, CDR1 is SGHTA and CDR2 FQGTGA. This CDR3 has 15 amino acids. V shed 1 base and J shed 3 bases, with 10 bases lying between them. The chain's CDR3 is CASSLITGLYNEQFF. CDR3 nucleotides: TGTGCCAGCAGCTTAATAACAGGGCTCTACAATGAGCAGTTCTTC. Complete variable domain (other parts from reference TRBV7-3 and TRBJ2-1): GAGVSQTPSNKVTEKGKYVELRCDPISGHTALYWYRQSLGQGPEFLIYFQGTGAADDSGLPNDRFFAVRPEGSVSTLKIQRTERGDSAVYLCASSLITGLYNEQFFGPGTRLTVL.

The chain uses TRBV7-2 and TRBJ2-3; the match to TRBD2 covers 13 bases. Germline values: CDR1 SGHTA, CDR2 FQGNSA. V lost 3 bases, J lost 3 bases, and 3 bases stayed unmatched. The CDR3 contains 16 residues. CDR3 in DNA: TGTGCCAGCAGCTTTCGGACTAGCGGGAGAACAGATACGCAGTATTTT. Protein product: CASSFRTSGRTDTQYF.

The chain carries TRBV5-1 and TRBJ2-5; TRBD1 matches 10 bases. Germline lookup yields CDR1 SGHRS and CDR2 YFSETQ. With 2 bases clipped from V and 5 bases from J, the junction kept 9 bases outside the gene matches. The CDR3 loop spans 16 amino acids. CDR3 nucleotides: TGCGCCAGCAGCTTCACCCCGGGACAGGGGAGCGAGACCCAGTACTTC. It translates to CASSFTPGQGSETQYF. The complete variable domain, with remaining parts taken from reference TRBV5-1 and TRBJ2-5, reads KAGVTQTPRYLIKTRGQQVTLSCSPISGHRSVSWYQQTPGQGLQFLFEYFSETQRNKGNFPGRFSGRQFSNSRSEMNVSTLELGDSALYLCASSFTPGQGSETQYFGPGTRLLVL.

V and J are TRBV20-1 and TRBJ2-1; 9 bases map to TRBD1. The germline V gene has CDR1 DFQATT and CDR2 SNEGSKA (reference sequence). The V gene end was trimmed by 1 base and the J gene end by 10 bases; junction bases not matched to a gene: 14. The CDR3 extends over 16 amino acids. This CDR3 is CSARGDPGTGHEEQFF. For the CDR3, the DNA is TGCAGTGCTAGAGGTGACCCCGGGACAGGGCATGAGGAGCAGTTCTTC.

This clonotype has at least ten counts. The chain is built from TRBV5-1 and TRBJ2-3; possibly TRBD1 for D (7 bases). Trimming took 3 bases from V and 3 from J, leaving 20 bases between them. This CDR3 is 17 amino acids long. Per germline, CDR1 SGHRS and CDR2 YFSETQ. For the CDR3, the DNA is TGCGCCAGCAGCTGGACGGTTGGAGGGGGCAGGACAGATACGCAGTATTTT. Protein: CASSWTVGGGRTDTQYF.

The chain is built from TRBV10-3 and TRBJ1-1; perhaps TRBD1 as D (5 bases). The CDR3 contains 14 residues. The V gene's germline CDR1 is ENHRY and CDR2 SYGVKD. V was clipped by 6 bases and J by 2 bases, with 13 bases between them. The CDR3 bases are TGTGCCATCAGGCTCATGGGGCTCAACACTGAAGCTTTCTTT. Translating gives CAIRLMGLNTEAFF.

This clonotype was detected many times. The CDR3 coding sequence is TGTGCCAGCAGTCTTCTGACAGGGGATGAATCACCCCTCCACTTT. Amino acids: CASSLLTGDESPLHF. J is TRBJ1-6 and V is TRBV6-2 or TRBV6-3, with TRBD1 matching over 8 bases. V trimming: 5 bases; J trimming: 10 bases; junction bases outside the gene matches: 10. From germline, CDR1 is MNHEY and CDR2 SVGEGT. CDR3 size: 15 residues.